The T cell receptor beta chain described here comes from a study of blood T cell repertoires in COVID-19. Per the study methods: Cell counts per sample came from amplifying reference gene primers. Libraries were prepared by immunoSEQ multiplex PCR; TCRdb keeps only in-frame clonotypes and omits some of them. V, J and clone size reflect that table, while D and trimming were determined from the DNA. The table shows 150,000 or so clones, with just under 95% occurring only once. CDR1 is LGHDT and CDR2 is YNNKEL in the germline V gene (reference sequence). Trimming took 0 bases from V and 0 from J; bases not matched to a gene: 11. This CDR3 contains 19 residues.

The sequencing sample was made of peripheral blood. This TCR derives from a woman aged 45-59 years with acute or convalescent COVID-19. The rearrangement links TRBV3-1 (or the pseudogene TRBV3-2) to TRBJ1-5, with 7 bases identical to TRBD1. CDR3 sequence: CASSQEEGRGIGSNQPQHF. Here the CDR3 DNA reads TGTGCCAGCAGCCAAGAGGAGGGCAGGGGGATAGGTAGCAATCAGCCCCAGCATTTT.